This TCR beta chain appears in the sequencing data of a study of tumor T cells in aggressive B-cell lymphoma. The germline V and J ends were trimmed by 6 bases and 7 bases, with 15 bases remaining between them. CDR1 is SGHTA and CDR2 is FQGTGA in the germline V gene. The CDR3 loop spans 13 amino acids. Here immunoSEQ multiplex PCR was the method, and the copy in TCRdb shows in-frame clones only, minus some. The sample contains approximately 280 clones, about nine tenths of which appear only once. The chain combines TRBV7-3 with TRBJ2-5; the D gene is possibly TRBD2 (5 bases). This receptor was obtained from an adult with diffuse large B cell lymphoma. The sample taken for sequencing was tumor tissue. The CDR3 loop is CASSPGGSGTQYF. CDR3 in DNA: TGTGCCAGCAGTCCCGGAGGAAGCGGGACCCAGTACTTC.